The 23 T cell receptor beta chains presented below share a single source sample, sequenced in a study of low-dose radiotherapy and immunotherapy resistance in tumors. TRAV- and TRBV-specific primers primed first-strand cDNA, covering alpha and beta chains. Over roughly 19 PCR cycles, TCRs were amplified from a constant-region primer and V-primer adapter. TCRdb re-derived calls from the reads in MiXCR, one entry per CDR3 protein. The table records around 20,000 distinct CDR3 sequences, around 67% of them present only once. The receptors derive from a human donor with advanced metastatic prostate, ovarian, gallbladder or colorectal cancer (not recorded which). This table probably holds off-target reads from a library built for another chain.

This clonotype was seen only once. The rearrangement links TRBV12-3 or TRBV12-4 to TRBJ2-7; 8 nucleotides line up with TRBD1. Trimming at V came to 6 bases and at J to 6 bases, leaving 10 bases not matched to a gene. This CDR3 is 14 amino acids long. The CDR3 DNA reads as TGTGCCAGCAGAACCTCAGGGGGCGATGGCGAGCAGTACTTC. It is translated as CASRTSGGDGEQYF.

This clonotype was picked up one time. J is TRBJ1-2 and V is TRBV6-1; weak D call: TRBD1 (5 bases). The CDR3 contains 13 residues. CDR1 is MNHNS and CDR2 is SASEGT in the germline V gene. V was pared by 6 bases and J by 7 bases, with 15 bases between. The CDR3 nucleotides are TGTGCCAGCAGCCCGCAGGGCTTCGGTGGCTACACCTTC. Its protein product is CASSPQGFGGYTF.

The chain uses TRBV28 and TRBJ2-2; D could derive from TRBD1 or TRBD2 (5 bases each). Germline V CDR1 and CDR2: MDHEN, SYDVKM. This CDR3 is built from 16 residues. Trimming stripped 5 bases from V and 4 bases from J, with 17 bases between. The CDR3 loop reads CASSPARGVVTGELFF. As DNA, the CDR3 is TGTGCCAGCAGTCCCGCCCGGGGCGTTGTCACCGGGGAGCTGTTTTTT.

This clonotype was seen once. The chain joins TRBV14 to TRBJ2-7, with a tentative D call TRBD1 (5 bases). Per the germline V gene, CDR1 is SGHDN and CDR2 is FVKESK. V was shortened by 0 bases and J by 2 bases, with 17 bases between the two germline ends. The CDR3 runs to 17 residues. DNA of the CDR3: TGTGCCAGCAGCCAAGACCTTAGTCCAGGGTACGCCTACGAGCAGTACTTC. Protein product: CASSQDLSPGYAYEQYF.

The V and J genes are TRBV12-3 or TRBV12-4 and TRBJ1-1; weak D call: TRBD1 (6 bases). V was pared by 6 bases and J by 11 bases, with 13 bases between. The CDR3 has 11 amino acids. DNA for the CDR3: TGTGCCAGCAGCTTAACAGGGATCGCTTTCTTT. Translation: CASSLTGIAFF.

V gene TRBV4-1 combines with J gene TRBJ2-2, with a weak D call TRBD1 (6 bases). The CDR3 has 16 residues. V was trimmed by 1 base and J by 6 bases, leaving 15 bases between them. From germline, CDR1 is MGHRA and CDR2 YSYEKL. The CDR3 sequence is CASSQGIGGNAGELFF. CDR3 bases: TGCGCCAGCAGCCAAGGCATAGGGGGAAACGCCGGGGAGCTGTTTTTT.

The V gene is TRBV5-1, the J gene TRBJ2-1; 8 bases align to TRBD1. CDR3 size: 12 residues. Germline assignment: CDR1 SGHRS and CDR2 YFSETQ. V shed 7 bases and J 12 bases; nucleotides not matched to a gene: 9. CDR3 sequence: CASQRGQGGQFF. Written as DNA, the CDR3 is TGCGCCAGCCAACGTGGACAGGGCGGGCAGTTCTTC.

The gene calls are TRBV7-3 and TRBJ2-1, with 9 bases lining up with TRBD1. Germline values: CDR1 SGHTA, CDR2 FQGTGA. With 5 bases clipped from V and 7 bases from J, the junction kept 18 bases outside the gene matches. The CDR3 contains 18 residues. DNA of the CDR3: TGTGCCAGCAGCCCTCCAACCGGTCCGGGACAGGGCAAAAATGAGCAGTTCTTC. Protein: CASSPPTGPGQGKNEQFF.

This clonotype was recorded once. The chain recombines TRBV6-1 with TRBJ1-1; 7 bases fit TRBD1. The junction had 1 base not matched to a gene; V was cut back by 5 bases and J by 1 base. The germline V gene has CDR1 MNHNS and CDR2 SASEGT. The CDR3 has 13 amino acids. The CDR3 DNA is TGTGCCAGCAGTTACAGGGGGAACACTGAAGCTTTCTTT. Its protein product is CASSYRGNTEAFF.

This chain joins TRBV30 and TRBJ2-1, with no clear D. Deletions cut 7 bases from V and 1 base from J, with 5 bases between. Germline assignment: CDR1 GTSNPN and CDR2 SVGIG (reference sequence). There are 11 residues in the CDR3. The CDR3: CAFRSYNEQFF. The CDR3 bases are TGTGCCTTCCGGTCCTACAATGAGCAGTTCTTC.

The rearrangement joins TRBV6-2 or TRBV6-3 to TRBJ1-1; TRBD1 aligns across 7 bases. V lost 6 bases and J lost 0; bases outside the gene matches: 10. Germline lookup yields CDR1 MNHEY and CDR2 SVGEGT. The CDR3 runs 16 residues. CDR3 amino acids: CASSRTNRGLNTEAFF. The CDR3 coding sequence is TGTGCCAGCAGCCGAACGAACAGGGGCTTGAACACTGAAGCTTTCTTT.

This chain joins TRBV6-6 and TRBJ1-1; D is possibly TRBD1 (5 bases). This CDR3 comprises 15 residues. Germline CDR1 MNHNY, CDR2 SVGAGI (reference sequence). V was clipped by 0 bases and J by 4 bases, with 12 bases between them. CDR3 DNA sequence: TGTGCCAGCAGTTACTCGCGGGGGAGGAGCACTGAAGCTTTCTTT. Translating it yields CASSYSRGRSTEAFF.

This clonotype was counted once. Here the CDR3 reads CSVELLAGVVEQFF. In nucleotides, the CDR3 is TGCAGCGTTGAGTTACTAGCGGGAGTTGTTGAGCAGTTCTTC. V usage is TRBV29-1 and J usage is TRBJ2-1, with TRBD2 identical over 11 bases. The CDR3 extends over 14 amino acids. V lost 3 bases, J lost 9 bases, and 7 bases stayed unmatched. The V gene's germline CDR1 is SQVTM and CDR2 ANQGSEA.

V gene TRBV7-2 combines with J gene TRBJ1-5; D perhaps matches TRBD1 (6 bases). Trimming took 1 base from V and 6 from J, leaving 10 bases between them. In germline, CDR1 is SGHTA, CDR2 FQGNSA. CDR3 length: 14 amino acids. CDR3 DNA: TGTGCCAGCAGCTTAGGGGGGGCGCGTCAGCCCCAGCATTTT. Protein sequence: CASSLGGARQPQHF.

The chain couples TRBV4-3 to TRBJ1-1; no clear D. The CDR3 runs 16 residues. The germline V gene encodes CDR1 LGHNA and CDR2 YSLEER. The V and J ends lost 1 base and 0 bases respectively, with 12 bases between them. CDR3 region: CASSQGDGALNTEAFF. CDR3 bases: TGCGCCAGCAGCCAAGGCGATGGTGCGTTGAACACTGAAGCTTTCTTT.

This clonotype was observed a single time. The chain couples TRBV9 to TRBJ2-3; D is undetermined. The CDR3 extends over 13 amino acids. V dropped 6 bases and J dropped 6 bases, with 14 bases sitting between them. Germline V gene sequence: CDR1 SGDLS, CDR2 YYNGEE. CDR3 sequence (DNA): TGTGCCAGCACCACCCTAACCGCTGATACGCAGTATTTT. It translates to CASTTLTADTQYF. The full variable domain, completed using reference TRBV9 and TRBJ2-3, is DSGVTQTPKHLITATGQRVTLRCSPRSGDLSVYWYQQSLDQGLQFLIQYYNGEERAKGNILERFSAQQFPDLHSELNLSSLELGDSALYFCASTTLTADTQYFGPGTRLTVL.

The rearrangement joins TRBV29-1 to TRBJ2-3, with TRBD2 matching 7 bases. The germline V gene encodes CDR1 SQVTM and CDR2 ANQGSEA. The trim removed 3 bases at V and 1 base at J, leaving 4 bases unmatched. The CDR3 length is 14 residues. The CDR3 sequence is CSVDSGGRTDTQYF. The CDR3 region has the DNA TGCAGCGTTGATTCGGGAGGACGCACAGATACGCAGTATTTT.

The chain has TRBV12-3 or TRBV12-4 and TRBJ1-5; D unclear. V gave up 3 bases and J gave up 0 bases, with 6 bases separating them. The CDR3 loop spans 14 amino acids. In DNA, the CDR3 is TGTGCCAGCAGTTTTGCGGTTAGCAATCAGCCCCAGCATTTT. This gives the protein CASSFAVSNQPQHF.

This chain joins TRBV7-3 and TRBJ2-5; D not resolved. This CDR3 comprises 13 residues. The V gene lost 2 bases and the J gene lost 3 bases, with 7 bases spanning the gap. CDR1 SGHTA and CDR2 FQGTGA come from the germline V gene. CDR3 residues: CASSLGSEETQYF. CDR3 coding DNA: TGTGCCAGCAGCTTAGGAAGTGAAGAGACCCAGTACTTC.

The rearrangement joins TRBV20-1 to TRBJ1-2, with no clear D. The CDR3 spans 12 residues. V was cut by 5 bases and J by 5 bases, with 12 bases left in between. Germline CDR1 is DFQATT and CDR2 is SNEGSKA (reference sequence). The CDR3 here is CSAVVESYGYTF. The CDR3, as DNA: TGCAGTGCTGTCGTGGAGTCTTATGGCTACACCTTC.

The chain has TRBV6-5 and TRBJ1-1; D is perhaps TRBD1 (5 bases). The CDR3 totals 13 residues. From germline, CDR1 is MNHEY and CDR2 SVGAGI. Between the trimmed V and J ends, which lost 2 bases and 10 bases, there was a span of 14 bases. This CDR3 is CASSYRGGEGAFF. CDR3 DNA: TGTGCCAGCAGTTACAGGGGCGGGGAAGGAGCTTTCTTT.

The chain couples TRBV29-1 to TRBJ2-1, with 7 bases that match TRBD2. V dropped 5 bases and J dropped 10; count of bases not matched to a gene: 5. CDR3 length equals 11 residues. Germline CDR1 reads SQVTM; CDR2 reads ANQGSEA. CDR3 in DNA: TGCAGCGTTCACAGCGGGAACGAGCAGTTCTTC. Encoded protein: CSVHSGNEQFF.

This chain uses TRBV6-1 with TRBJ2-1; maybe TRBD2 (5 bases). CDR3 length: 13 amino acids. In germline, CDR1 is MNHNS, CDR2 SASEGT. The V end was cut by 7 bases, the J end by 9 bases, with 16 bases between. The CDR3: CASTDSAGGEQFF. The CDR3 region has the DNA TGTGCCAGCACGGACTCCGCAGGAGGTGAGCAGTTCTTC.